This T cell receptor (beta chain) is from a study of T cells in Graves' hyperthyroidism and ophthalmopathy. RNA transcripts were the template for amplifying TCR beta CDR3 regions. With the HTBI primer set, the TCR CDR3 went through a first round of RT-PCR. TCRdb fed the multiplex PCR reads into MiXCR, producing one record per CDR3 protein. Of about 250,000 distinct CDR3 sequences listed, about 20% are singletons. This clonotype was seen a handful of times. Sequenced: blood. This TCR was sampled from a man aged 25-45 years with Graves' ophthalmopathy.

The CDR3 loop is CAGQGARGTGELFF. As DNA, the CDR3 is TGTGCCGGACAGGGGGCGCGTGGCACCGGGGAGCTGTTTTTT. The V call is TRBV6-1, the J call TRBJ2-2; TRBD1 agrees at 11 bases. The germline CDR1 and CDR2 sequences are MNHNS and SASEGT. Trimming cost V 11 bases and J 4 bases; bases outside gene matches: 6. The CDR3 covers 14 residues.